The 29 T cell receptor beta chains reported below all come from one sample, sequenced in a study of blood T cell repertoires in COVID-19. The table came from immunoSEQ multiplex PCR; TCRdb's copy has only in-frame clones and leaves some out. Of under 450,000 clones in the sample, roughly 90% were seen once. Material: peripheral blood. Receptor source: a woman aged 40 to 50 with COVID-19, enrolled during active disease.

CDR3 nucleotide sequence: TGTGCCAGCAGCCGGAGGACGGGAGAACTGTTTTTT. Translation gives CASSRRTGELFF. The V and J genes are TRBV7-3 and TRBJ1-4; D call uncertain. Germline CDR1 reads SGHTA; CDR2 reads FQGTGA. The CDR3 has 12 residues. V lost 5 bases to trimming and J lost 12 bases, with 13 bases between them.

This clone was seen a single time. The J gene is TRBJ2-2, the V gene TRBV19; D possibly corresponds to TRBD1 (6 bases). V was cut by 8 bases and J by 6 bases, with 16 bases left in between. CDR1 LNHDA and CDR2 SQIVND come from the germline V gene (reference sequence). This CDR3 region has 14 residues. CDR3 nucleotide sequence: TGTGCCAGTGCGGAAGGGGGATTCGCCGGGGAGCTGTTTTTT. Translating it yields CASAEGGFAGELFF.

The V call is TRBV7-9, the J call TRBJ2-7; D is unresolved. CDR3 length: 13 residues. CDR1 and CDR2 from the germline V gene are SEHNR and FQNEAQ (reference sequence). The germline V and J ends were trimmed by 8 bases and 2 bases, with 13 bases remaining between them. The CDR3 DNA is TGTGCCAGCTCAAGGAGCCCCACCTACGAGCAGTACTTC. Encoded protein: CASSRSPTYEQYF.

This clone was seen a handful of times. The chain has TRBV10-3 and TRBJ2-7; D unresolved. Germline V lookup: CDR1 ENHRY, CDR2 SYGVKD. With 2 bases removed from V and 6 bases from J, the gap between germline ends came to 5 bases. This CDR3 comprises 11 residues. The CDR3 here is CAISETGEQYF. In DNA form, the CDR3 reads TGTGCCATCAGTGAGACGGGCGAGCAGTACTTC.

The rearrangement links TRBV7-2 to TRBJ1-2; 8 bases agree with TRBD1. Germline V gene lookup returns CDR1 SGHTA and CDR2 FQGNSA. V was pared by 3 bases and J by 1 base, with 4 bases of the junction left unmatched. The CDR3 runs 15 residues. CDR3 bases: TGTGCCAGCAGCTTTTTGGACAGGGATAACTATGGCTACACCTTC. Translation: CASSFLDRDNYGYTF.

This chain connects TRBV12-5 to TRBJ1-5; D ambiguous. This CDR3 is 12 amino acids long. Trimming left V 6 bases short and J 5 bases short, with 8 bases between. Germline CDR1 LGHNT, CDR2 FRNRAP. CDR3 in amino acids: CASGLPDQPQHF. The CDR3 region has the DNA TGTGCTAGTGGCCTTCCTGATCAGCCCCAGCATTTT.

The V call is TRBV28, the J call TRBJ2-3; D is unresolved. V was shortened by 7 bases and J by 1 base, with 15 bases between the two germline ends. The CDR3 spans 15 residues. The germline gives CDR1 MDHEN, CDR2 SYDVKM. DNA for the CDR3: TGTGCCAGCACCTCGTTCCTAGGCGGCACAGATACGCAGTATTTT. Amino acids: CASTSFLGGTDTQYF.

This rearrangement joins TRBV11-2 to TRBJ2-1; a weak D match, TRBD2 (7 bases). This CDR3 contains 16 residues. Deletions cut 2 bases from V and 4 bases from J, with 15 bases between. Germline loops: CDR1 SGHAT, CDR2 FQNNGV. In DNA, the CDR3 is TGTGCCAGCAGCTTATACCGGGGGGCGGGATACAATGAGCAGTTCTTC. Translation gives CASSLYRGAGYNEQFF.

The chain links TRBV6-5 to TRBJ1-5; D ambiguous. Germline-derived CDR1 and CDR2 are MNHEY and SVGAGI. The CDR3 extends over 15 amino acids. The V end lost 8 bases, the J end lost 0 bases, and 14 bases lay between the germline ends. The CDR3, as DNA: TGTGCCAGCGATAGACTCTCTTATAGCAATCAGCCCCAGCATTTT. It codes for CASDRLSYSNQPQHF.

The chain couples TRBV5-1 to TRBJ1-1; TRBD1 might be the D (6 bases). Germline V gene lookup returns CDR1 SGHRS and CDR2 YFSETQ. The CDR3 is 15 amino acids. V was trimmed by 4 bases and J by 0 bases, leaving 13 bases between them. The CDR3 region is CASSPQTGLNTEAFF. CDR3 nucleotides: TGCGCCAGCAGCCCCCAGACAGGACTGAACACTGAAGCTTTCTTT.

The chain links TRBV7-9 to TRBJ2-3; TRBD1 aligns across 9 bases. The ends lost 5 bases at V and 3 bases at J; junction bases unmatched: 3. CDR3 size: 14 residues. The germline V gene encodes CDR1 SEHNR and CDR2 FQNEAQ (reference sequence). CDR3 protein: CASSPQGATDTQYF. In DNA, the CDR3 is TGTGCCAGCAGCCCACAGGGGGCAACAGATACGCAGTATTTT.

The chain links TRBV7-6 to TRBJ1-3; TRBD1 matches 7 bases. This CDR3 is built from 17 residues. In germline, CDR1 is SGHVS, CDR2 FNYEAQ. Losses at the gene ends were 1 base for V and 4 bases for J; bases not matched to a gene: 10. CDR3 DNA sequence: TGTGCCAGCAGCTTAGGAGTTCCGGGACAGTTGGGAAACACCATATATTTT. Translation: CASSLGVPGQLGNTIYF.

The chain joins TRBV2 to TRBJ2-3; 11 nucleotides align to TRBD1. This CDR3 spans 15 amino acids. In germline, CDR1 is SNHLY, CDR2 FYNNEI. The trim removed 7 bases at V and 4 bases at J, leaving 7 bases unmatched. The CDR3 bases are TGTGCCAGCATCTTAGGACAGGGGGCGGCAGATACGCAGTATTTT. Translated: CASILGQGAADTQYF.

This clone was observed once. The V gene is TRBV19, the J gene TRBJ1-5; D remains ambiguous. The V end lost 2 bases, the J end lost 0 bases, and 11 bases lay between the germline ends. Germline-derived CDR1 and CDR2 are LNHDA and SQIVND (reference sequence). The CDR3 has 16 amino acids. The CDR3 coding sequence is TGTGCCAGTAGTATATCGGGAGGAAATAGCAATCAGCCCCAGCATTTT. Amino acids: CASSISGGNSNQPQHF.

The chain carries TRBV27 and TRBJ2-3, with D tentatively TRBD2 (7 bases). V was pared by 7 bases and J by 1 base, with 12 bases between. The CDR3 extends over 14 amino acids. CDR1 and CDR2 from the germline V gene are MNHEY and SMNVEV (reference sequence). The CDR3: CASKRGGGTDTQYF. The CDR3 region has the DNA TGTGCCAGCAAAAGGGGGGGCGGCACAGATACGCAGTATTTT.

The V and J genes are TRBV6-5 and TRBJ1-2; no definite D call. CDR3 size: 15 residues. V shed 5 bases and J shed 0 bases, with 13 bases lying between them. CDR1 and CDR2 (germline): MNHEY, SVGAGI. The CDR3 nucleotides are TGTGCCAGCAGTCCTTCAGCGGGCCCTAACTATGGCTACACCTTC. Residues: CASSPSAGPNYGYTF.

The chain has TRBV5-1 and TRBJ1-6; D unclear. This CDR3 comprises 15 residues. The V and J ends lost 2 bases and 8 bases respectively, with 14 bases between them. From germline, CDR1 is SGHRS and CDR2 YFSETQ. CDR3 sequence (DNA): TGCGCCAGCAGCTTTTTGAGTGCTACCTATTCACCCCTCCACTTT. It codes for CASSFLSATYSPLHF. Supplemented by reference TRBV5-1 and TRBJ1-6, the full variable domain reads KAGVTQTPRYLIKTRGQQVTLSCSPISGHRSVSWYQQTPGQGLQFLFEYFSETQRNKGNFPGRFSGRQFSNSRSEMNVSTLELGDSALYLCASSFLSATYSPLHFGNGTRLTVT.

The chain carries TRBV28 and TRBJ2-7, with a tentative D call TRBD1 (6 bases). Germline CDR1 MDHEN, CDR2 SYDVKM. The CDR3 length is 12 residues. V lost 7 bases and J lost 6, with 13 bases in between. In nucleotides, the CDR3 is TGTGCCAGCACCAGGGGTGGGTTCGAGCAGTACTTC. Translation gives CASTRGGFEQYF.

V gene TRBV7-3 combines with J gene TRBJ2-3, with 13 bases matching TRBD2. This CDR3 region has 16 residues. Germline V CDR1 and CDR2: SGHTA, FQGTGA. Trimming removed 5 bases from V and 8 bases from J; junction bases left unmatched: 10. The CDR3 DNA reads TGTGCCAGCAGCCCAGGACTAGCGGGGGCCACGGGTACGCAGTATTTT. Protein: CASSPGLAGATGTQYF.

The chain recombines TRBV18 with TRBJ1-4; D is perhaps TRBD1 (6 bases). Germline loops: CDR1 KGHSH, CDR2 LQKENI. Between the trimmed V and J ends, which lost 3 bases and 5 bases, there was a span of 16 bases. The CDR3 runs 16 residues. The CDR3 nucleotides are TGTGCCAGCTCACCTAACCGTGGGACATCGAATGAAAAACTGTTTTTT. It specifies CASSPNRGTSNEKLFF. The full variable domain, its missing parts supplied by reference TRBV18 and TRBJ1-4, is NAGVMQNPRHLVRRRGQEARLRCSPMKGHSHVYWYRQLPEEGLKFMVYLQKENIIDESGMPKERFSAEFPKEGPSILRIQQVVRGDSAAYFCASSPNRGTSNEKLFFGSGTQLSVL.

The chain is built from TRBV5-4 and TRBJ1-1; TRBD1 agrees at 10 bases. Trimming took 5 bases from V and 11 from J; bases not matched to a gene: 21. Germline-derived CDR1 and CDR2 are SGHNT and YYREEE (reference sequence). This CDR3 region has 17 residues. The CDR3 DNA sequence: TGTGCCAGCAGTGAAAGTTTAGCCGGGACAGGGGAGGTTGTCGCTTTCTTT. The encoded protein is CASSESLAGTGEVVAFF.

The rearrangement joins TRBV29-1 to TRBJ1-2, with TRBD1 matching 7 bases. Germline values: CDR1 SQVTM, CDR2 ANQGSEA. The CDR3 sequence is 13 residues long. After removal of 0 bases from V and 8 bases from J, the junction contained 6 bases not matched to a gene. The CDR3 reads CSVEDPEGAGYTF. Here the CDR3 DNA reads TGCAGCGTTGAAGATCCTGAGGGGGCCGGCTACACCTTC.

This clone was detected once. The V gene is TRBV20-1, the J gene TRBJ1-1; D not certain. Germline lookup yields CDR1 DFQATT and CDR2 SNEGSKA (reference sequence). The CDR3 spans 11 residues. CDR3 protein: CSRRSWTEAFF. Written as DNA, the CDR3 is TGCAGCCGCCGGAGCTGGACTGAAGCTTTCTTT.

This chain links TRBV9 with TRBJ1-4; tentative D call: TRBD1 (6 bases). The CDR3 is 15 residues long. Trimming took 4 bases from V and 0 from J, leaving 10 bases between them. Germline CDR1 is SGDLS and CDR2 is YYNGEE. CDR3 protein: CASSRAGATNEKLFF. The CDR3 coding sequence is TGTGCCAGCAGCCGAGCAGGGGCAACTAATGAAAAACTGTTTTTT.

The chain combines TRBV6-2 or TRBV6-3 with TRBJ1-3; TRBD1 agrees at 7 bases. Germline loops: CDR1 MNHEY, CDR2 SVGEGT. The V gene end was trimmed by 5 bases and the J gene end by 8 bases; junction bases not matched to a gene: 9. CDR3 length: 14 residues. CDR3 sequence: CASSMNRGRHTIYF. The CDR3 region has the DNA TGTGCCAGCAGTATGAACAGGGGTCGACACACCATATATTTT.

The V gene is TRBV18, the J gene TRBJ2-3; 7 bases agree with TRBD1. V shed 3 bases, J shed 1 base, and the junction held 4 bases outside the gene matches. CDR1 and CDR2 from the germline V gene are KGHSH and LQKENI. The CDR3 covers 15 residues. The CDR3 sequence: CASSPRTGGTDTQYF. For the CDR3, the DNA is TGTGCCAGCTCACCTAGGACAGGCGGCACAGATACGCAGTATTTT.

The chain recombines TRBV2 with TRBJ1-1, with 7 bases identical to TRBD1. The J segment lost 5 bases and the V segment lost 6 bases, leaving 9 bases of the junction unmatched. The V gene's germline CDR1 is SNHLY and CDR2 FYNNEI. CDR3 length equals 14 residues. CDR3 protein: CASRGNRGRTEAFF. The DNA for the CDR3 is TGTGCCAGCAGGGGAAACAGGGGTCGGACTGAAGCTTTCTTT.

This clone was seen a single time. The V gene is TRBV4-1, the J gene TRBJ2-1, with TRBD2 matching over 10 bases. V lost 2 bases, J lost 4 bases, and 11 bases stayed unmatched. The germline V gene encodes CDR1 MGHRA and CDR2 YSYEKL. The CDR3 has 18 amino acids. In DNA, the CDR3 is TGCGCCAGCAGCCAATCGAGCCCGACTAGCGGGCATTACAATGAGCAGTTCTTC. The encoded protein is CASSQSSPTSGHYNEQFF.

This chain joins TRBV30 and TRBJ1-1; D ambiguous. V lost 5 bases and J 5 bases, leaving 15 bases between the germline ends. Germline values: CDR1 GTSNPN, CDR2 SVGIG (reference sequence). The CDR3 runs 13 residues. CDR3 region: CAWALTGRTEAFF. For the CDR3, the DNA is TGTGCCTGGGCGCTAACGGGAAGGACTGAAGCTTTCTTT.